This passage covers 3 T cell receptor beta chains from one sample sequenced in a study of response to subunit inactivated influenza vaccine. TCRdb reprocessed the RT-PCR reads with MiXCR, giving one entry per CDR3 protein. Of some 800,000 distinct CDR3 sequences listed, about 20% were seen once; the top ten hold 10%. Here the sequenced sample was PBMCs from blood, taken 5 days after vaccination. These receptors all stem from a man aged 45-65 years who received an inactivated influenza vaccine.

This clonotype was seen a handful of times. The chain uses TRBV20-1 and TRBJ2-2, with TRBD2 matching 11 bases. From germline, CDR1 is DFQATT and CDR2 SNEGSKA (reference sequence). Germline trimming cut 6 bases from V and 4 bases from J; bases unmatched to any gene: 7. CDR3 length: 15 residues. The CDR3 DNA follows: TGCAGTGCCAGGGGTAGCGGGAGGGCCACCGGGGAGCTGTTTTTT. The encoded protein is CSARGSGRATGELFF.

This clonotype has just a few counts. The V gene is TRBV29-1, the J gene TRBJ2-3; 12 bases map to TRBD2. V lost 7 bases, J lost 2 bases, and 1 base stayed unmatched. The CDR3 runs to 13 residues. Germline CDR1 SQVTM, CDR2 ANQGSEA. This chain's CDR3 is CSGTSGITDTQYF. For the CDR3, the DNA is TGCAGCGGGACTAGCGGGATCACAGATACGCAGTATTTT.

This clonotype appeared a few times. The chain has TRBV11-2 and TRBJ2-1, with TRBD2 matching over 13 bases. The J segment lost 2 bases and the V segment lost 6 bases, leaving 4 bases of the junction unmatched. Per the germline V gene, CDR1 is SGHAT and CDR2 is FQNNGV. CDR3 size: 16 residues. CDR3 nucleotides: TGTGCCAGCAGACTACTAGCGGGAGGGACCTACAATGAGCAGTTCTTC. It specifies CASRLLAGGTYNEQFF.